The 28 T cell receptor beta chains reported below all come from one sample, sequenced in a study of siplizumab effects on memory and regulatory T cells. Using immunoSEQ multiplex PCR, the repertoire was profiled, and TCRdb retains in-frame clones only, with some absent. The table records approximately 120,000 clones, about 90% of them present only once. The specimen was Tregs sorted from blood. The receptors originated from a human donor in good health.

The chain uses TRBV27 and TRBJ2-3; D could derive from TRBD1 or TRBD2 (5 bases each). Per germline, CDR1 MNHEY and CDR2 SMNVEV (reference sequence). The CDR3 length is 14 residues. V lost 8 bases and J 1 base, leaving 13 bases between the germline ends. The CDR3, as DNA: TGTGCCAGCGCCTTAAGAGGGGGCACAGATACGCAGTATTTT. Translated: CASALRGGTDTQYF.

The CDR3 DNA sequence: TGTGCCAGCAGACCTACGACAGGGTATGGCTACACCTTC. Translating it yields CASRPTTGYGYTF. The genes are TRBV6-6 and TRBJ1-2; TRBD1 matches 7 bases. Germline V gene lookup returns CDR1 MNHNY and CDR2 SVGAGI (reference sequence). This CDR3 contains 13 residues. The V and J ends lost 6 bases and 5 bases, in that order; junction bases with no gene match: 6.

The V and J genes are TRBV15 and TRBJ2-3, with TRBD2 matching 7 bases. With V trimmed by 5 bases and J by 8 bases, 19 bases remained unmatched. The length of the CDR3 is 17 residues. Germline CDR1 is LNHNV and CDR2 is YYDKDF (reference sequence). The CDR3 sequence: CATSPKRQRGLHTTQYF. DNA of the CDR3: TGTGCCACCAGCCCCAAGAGGCAGCGGGGACTACATACTACGCAGTATTTT.

The chain couples TRBV6-6 to TRBJ2-3, with a weak D call TRBD2 (6 bases). The V end was cut by 7 bases, the J end by 0 bases, with 17 bases between. The CDR3 length is 16 residues. CDR1 and CDR2 from the germline V gene are MNHNY and SVGAGI (reference sequence). The CDR3 region has the DNA TGTGCCAGCACAAGAGGGACTTTCTCTAGCACAGATACGCAGTATTTT. Translation gives CASTRGTFSSTDTQYF.

This clone was observed once. The chain uses TRBV5-1 and TRBJ1-6; the match to TRBD1 covers 7 bases. Germline loops: CDR1 SGHRS, CDR2 YFSETQ. The CDR3 runs to 16 residues. The trim removed 2 bases at V and 7 bases at J, leaving 9 bases unmatched. As DNA, the CDR3 is TGCGCCAGCAGCTTTTCCGGACAGGCCGTAAATTCACCCCTCCACTTT. It yields the protein CASSFSGQAVNSPLHF.

The chain is built from TRBV5-1 and TRBJ2-5; either TRBD1 or TRBD2 may fit D (5 bases each). Germline CDR1 is SGHRS and CDR2 is YFSETQ. V was pared by 3 bases and J by 1 base, with 13 bases between. The CDR3 contains 15 residues. The CDR3, as DNA: TGCGCCAGCAGCTCTGGGGACGGTCGCCAAGAGACCCAGTACTTC. This translates into CASSSGDGRQETQYF.

The chain is built from TRBV15 and TRBJ2-1; possible D gene TRBD1, 6 bases. This CDR3 spans 15 amino acids. V was cut by 9 bases and J by 0 bases, with 15 bases left in between. CDR1 and CDR2 (germline): LNHNV, YYDKDF (reference sequence). CDR3 sequence reads: CATRTDLSSYNEQFF. CDR3 coding DNA: TGTGCCACTAGGACAGACCTTAGCTCCTACAATGAGCAGTTCTTC.

V gene TRBV4-1 combines with J gene TRBJ2-2; no reliable D call. With 2 bases removed from V and 3 bases from J, the gap between germline ends came to 10 bases. The CDR3 totals 15 residues. Germline values: CDR1 MGHRA, CDR2 YSYEKL. The CDR3 here is CASSQRWTDTGELFF. In DNA form, the CDR3 reads TGCGCCAGCAGCCAACGCTGGACGGACACCGGGGAGCTGTTTTTT.

The rearrangement uses TRBV2 and TRBJ1-1; D may be TRBD1 (6 bases). Germline V gene lookup returns CDR1 SNHLY and CDR2 FYNNEI. Trimming removed 4 bases from V and 8 bases from J, with 11 bases in between. This CDR3 comprises 12 residues. The CDR3, as DNA: TGTGCCAGCAGTGTTCAGGGGCGCGAAGCTTTCTTT. Encoded protein: CASSVQGREAFF.

This chain uses TRBV2 with TRBJ1-6; tentative D call: TRBD1 (6 bases). The CDR3 extends over 14 amino acids. Germline V gene sequence: CDR1 SNHLY, CDR2 FYNNEI. V lost 3 bases and J lost 7, with 10 bases in between. CDR3 DNA: TGTGCCAGCAGTGACTGGACAGCCAATTCACCCCTCCACTTT. Protein sequence: CASSDWTANSPLHF.

The rearrangement uses TRBV2 and TRBJ1-4, with a weak D call TRBD1 (5 bases). The CDR3 is made up of 15 amino acids. Between the trimmed V and J ends, which lost 2 bases and 1 base, there was a span of 8 bases. CDR1 is SNHLY, CDR2 FYNNEI, per germline. CDR3 sequence: CASSEMGGTNEKLFF. In nucleotides, the CDR3 is TGTGCCAGCAGTGAAATGGGGGGAACTAATGAAAAACTGTTTTTT.

The chain recombines TRBV4-1 with TRBJ1-5; D perhaps matches TRBD1 (5 bases). The CDR3 has 16 residues. Germline V gene lookup returns CDR1 MGHRA and CDR2 YSYEKL. V was shortened by 1 base and J by 1 base, with 11 bases between the two germline ends. CDR3 nucleotides: TGCGCCAGCAGCCAAGGAGAGCGGGGCAGCAATCAGCCCCAGCATTTT. Protein: CASSQGERGSNQPQHF.

The V and J genes are TRBV7-8 and TRBJ1-5; no clear D gene. Germline-derived CDR1 and CDR2 are SGHVS and FQNEAQ. V shed 3 bases and J shed 7 bases, with 19 bases lying between them. The CDR3 totals 16 residues. CDR3 nucleotides: TGTGCCAGCAGCTTGGAGACGGACCCAAGAGGGCAGCCCCAGCATTTT. Its translation is CASSLETDPRGQPQHF.

The genes are TRBV11-2 and TRBJ1-2; TRBD1 is a possible D gene (5 bases). Trimming shortened V by 2 bases and J by 3 bases, and 10 bases separated the two germline ends. CDR1 SGHAT and CDR2 FQNNGV come from the germline V gene. This CDR3 comprises 14 residues. This CDR3 reads CASSLLRGYYGYTF. The DNA for the CDR3 is TGTGCCAGCAGCTTATTGCGGGGCTACTATGGCTACACCTTC.

This sequence joins TRBV9 and TRBJ2-3; 13 bases align to TRBD2. Trimming at V came to 4 bases and at J to 3 bases, leaving 14 bases not matched to a gene. Germline lookup yields CDR1 SGDLS and CDR2 YYNGEE. This CDR3 comprises 19 residues. In nucleotides, the CDR3 is TGTGCCAGCAGCCCGAGGACGAGACCGGGACTAGCGGGAACAGATACGCAGTATTTT. It codes for CASSPRTRPGLAGTDTQYF.

The chain is built from TRBV7-2 and TRBJ1-1, with D tentatively TRBD1 (5 bases). The CDR3 totals 14 residues. V lost 5 bases and J 1 base, leaving 11 bases between the germline ends. Germline V gene data show CDR1 as SGHTA and CDR2 as FQGNSA. The CDR3 loop reads CASSAHRQNTEAFF. The CDR3 region has the DNA TGTGCCAGCAGCGCCCACAGGCAGAACACTGAAGCTTTCTTT.

The gene calls are TRBV18 and TRBJ2-3; 7 nucleotides align to TRBD1. Looked up from germline, CDR1 is KGHSH and CDR2 is LQKENI. The V segment lost 3 bases and the J segment 2 bases; nucleotides outside the gene matches: 11. This CDR3 is built from 17 residues. In nucleotides, the CDR3 is TGTGCCAGCTCACCGCTCATCGGGACAGCCTTCACAGATACGCAGTATTTT. Its protein is CASSPLIGTAFTDTQYF. The whole variable domain, filled in from reference TRBV18 and TRBJ2-3, reads NAGVMQNPRHLVRRRGQEARLRCSPMKGHSHVYWYRQLPEEGLKFMVYLQKENIIDESGMPKERFSAEFPKEGPSILRIQQVVRGDSAAYFCASSPLIGTAFTDTQYFGPGTRLTVL.

The chain combines TRBV5-6 with TRBJ2-3; D is ambiguous. The germline V gene has CDR1 SGHDT and CDR2 YYEEEE. V was pared by 1 base and J by 0 bases, with 6 bases between. The CDR3 runs 14 residues. The CDR3 coding sequence is TGTGCCAGCAGCTTGATGACAAGCACAGATACGCAGTATTTT. Amino acid sequence: CASSLMTSTDTQYF.

V gene TRBV7-3 combines with J gene TRBJ2-3; TRBD2 matches at 10 bases. The CDR3 length is 16 residues. V lost 5 bases, J lost 1 base, and 6 bases stayed unmatched. The V gene's germline CDR1 is SGHTA and CDR2 FQGTGA. Written as DNA, the CDR3 is TGTGCCAGCAGCCCTGCAGCGGGAGGGGGCACAGATACGCAGTATTTT. As protein: CASSPAAGGGTDTQYF.

The CDR3 nucleotides read TGCGCCAGCAGCTTGGGCCCTAGCGGGAGGGACGAGCAGTTCTTC. It encodes CASSLGPSGRDEQFF. V usage is TRBV5-1 and J usage is TRBJ2-1; the match to TRBD2 covers 12 bases. The CDR3 spans 15 residues. Per the germline V gene, CDR1 is SGHRS and CDR2 is YFSETQ. The junction had 5 bases not matched to a gene; V was cut back by 0 bases and J by 10 bases.

CDR3 coding DNA: TGCGCCAGCAGCCCGAGGGGGCTCGGAAACACCATATATTTT. It codes for CASSPRGLGNTIYF. The J gene is TRBJ1-3, the V gene TRBV5-1, with 7 positions matching TRBD1. The CDR3 length is 14 residues. The V gene's germline CDR1 is SGHRS and CDR2 YFSETQ. Trimming cost V 4 bases and J 4 bases; bases outside gene matches: 5.

The genes are TRBV11-3 and TRBJ2-7, with D possibly being TRBD2 (5 bases). The germline V and J ends were trimmed by 5 bases and 2 bases, with 19 bases remaining between them. The CDR3 extends over 16 amino acids. CDR1 and CDR2 from the germline V gene are SGHNT and YENEEA. The CDR3 DNA reads as TGTGCCAGCAGCATCTCCGGCGGTCGAGGGCCCTACGAGCAGTACTTC. This sequence encodes CASSISGGRGPYEQYF. The complete variable domain, with remaining parts taken from reference TRBV11-3 and TRBJ2-7, reads EAGVVQSPRYKIIEKKQPVAFWCNPISGHNTLYWYLQNLGQGPELLIRYENEEAVDDSQLPKDRFSAERLKGVDSTLKIQPAELGDSAVYLCASSISGGRGPYEQYFGPGTRLTVT.

Comment on this clone: The same CDR3 is also encoded by other DNA sequences in this sample. V usage is TRBV30 and J usage is TRBJ1-3; the D is unclear. CDR3 length: 11 amino acids. Per the germline V gene, CDR1 is GTSNPN and CDR2 is SVGIG (reference sequence). Deletions cut 5 bases from V and 2 bases from J, with 4 bases between. CDR3 sequence reads: CAWGAGNTIYF. The CDR3 bases are TGTGCCTGGGGCGCTGGAAACACCATATATTTT.

V is TRBV10-2 and J is TRBJ2-3; 10 bases line up with TRBD2. CDR3 length: 18 amino acids. CDR1 WSHSY and CDR2 SAAADI come from the germline V gene. V lost 4 bases to trimming and J lost 5 bases; unmatched junction nucleotides: 15. CDR3 bases: TGCGCCAGCAGTGGGGGGTTTGGTAGCGGGAGGATTCAAGATACGCAGTATTTT. This gives the protein CASSGGFGSGRIQDTQYF.

V gene TRBV18 combines with J gene TRBJ2-5; D tentatively fits TRBD1 or TRBD2 (8 bases each). V lost 4 bases and J 10 bases, leaving 19 bases between the germline ends. The CDR3 spans 14 residues. Germline loops: CDR1 KGHSH, CDR2 LQKENI. DNA for the CDR3: TGTGCCAGCTCACTTGGGACAGGCGCGGGAGGCCAGTACTTC. This translates into CASSLGTGAGGQYF.

The V call is TRBV29-1, the J call TRBJ1-2; D is perhaps TRBD1 (6 bases). Per germline, CDR1 SQVTM and CDR2 ANQGSEA. V was cut by 3 bases and J by 8 bases, with 13 bases left in between. The CDR3 has 12 residues. The CDR3 DNA sequence: TGCAGCGTTGACCCAGGGGTCTGGGGCTACACCTTC. It is translated as CSVDPGVWGYTF.

As to this clone: Different DNA sequences within this sample yield the same CDR3. In DNA form, the CDR3 reads TGTGCCAGTAGTATCGGAGGGAGGGCTTACGAGCAGTACTTC. Its translation: CASSIGGRAYEQYF. The rearrangement uses TRBV19 and TRBJ2-7; 7 bases align to TRBD2. This CDR3 has 14 residues. Germline lookup yields CDR1 LNHDA and CDR2 SQIVND (reference sequence). Trimming took 3 bases from V and 4 from J; bases not matched to a gene: 6.

The V gene is TRBV7-2, the J gene TRBJ2-1; unclear D gene. Per germline, CDR1 SGHTA and CDR2 FQGNSA. Trimming stripped 5 bases from V and 1 base from J, with 12 bases between. This CDR3 has 15 residues. CDR3 in amino acids: CASSARLGSYNEQFF. The CDR3 DNA reads as TGTGCCAGCAGCGCCCGACTGGGATCCTACAATGAGCAGTTCTTC.